Following are 12 T cell receptor beta chains from one sample sequenced in a study of blood T cells in healthy people across ages. For the second PCR, which ran for 7 to 11 cycles, a sample-barcoded 5' primer and a J-beta primer mix were used. TCRdb called the 5' RACE reads again in MiXCR, with one record for every CDR3 protein. The sample contains 600,000 or so distinct CDR3 sequences, about 30% of which appear only once. The source material was blood. Source of these receptors: a woman of 80 years or more in good health.

This clonotype has a handful of counts. A much larger clonotype is one base distant, so this may be a read error. The rearrangement joins TRBV14 to TRBJ2-1; D may be TRBD1 or TRBD2 (5 bases each). The assigned J gene may be wrong: the sequence end matches TRBJ2-7 better. Germline V gene lookup returns CDR1 SGHDN and CDR2 FVKESK. The CDR3 consists of 17 residues. CDR3: CASSKRQTISSYNEQYF. Written as DNA, the CDR3 is TGTGCCAGCAGCAAACGACAGACTATTAGCTCCTACAATGAGCAGTACTTC.

As to this clonotype: A much larger clonotype is one base distant, so this may be a read error. The V call is TRBV2, the J call TRBJ2-1; D not certain. This CDR3 has 12 residues. CDR1 is SNHLY and CDR2 is FYNNEI in the germline V gene. CDR3 amino acids: CAGSEAGRQQFF. Written as DNA, the CDR3 is TGTGCCGGCAGTGAAGCTGGTAGGCAGCAGTTCTTC. Using reference TRBV2 and TRBJ2-1 for the parts outside the CDR3, the full variable domain is EPEVTQTPSHQVTQMGQEVILRCVPISNHLYFYWYRQILGQKVEFLVSFYNNEISEKSEIFDDQFSVERPDGSNFTLKIRSTKLEDSAMYFCAGSEAGRQQFFGPGTRLTVL.

This chain joins TRBV15 and TRBJ1-1, with D possibly being TRBD1 (6 bases). The CDR3 has 16 residues. Per the germline V gene, CDR1 is LNHNV and CDR2 is YYDKDF (reference sequence). V lost 0 bases to trimming and J lost 3 bases, with 14 bases between them. The CDR3 DNA is TGTGCCACCAGCAGAGAGTGGGGGCCCGAGGACACTGAAGCTTTCTTT. Its protein product is CATSREWGPEDTEAFF.

This clonotype was counted many times. The chain links TRBV20-1 to TRBJ1-1, with D possibly matching TRBD1 (5 bases). Trimming cost V 6 bases and J 1 base, with 15 bases left between them. Germline V CDR1 and CDR2: DFQATT, SNEGSKA (reference sequence). This CDR3 has 14 amino acids. CDR3 region: CSAKLRQRNTEAFF. CDR3 sequence (DNA): TGCAGTGCCAAACTACGACAGAGGAACACTGAAGCTTTCTTT.

This clonotype has at least ten counts. The chain links TRBV7-2 to TRBJ2-7, with 8 bases that match TRBD1. Germline V CDR1 and CDR2: SGHTA, FQGNSA. The ends lost 2 bases at V and 3 bases at J; junction bases unmatched: 6. The CDR3 length is 15 residues. The CDR3 nucleotides are TGTGCCAGCAGCTTAAGGGCAGGGGGCGGCTACGAGCAGTACTTC. Its translation is CASSLRAGGGYEQYF.

The V call is TRBV6-1, the J call TRBJ2-7; D might be TRBD1 (6 bases). With 11 bases removed from V and 1 base from J, the gap between germline ends came to 18 bases. The CDR3 consists of 14 residues. The germline V gene has CDR1 MNHNS and CDR2 SASEGT. The CDR3 DNA is TGTGCCTTTAAGCCAAGGACAGATTCCTACGAGCAGTACTTC. It translates to CAFKPRTDSYEQYF.

About this clonotype: The junction shows a germline mismatch at one end, possibly a read error. The DNA for the CDR3 is TGTGCCAGCAGCCAGAGGGGGGCGCAGGGCACTGAGGCTTTCTTT. Protein sequence: CASSQRGAQGTEAFF. The chain uses TRBV14 and TRBJ1-1; D is possibly TRBD1 (6 bases). The germline CDR1 and CDR2 sequences are SGHDN and FVKESK. The CDR3 spans 15 residues.

The chain is built from TRBV12-3 or TRBV12-4 and TRBJ2-4, with 7 bases lining up with TRBD2. The end of the DNA fits TRBJ2-7 better, so the J call may be wrong. This CDR3 is 11 amino acids long. The CDR3 sequence: CATSGNYEQYF. The CDR3 DNA is TGTGCCACGAGCGGGAACTACGAGCAGTACTTC.

In this sample, this clonotype turned up many times. The chain joins TRBV9 to TRBJ2-7; 7 bases match TRBD1. This CDR3 is 14 amino acids long. The germline gives CDR1 SGDLS, CDR2 YYNGEE. V lost 0 bases, J lost 6 bases, and 6 bases stayed unmatched. The chain's CDR3 is CASSVEGTVSEQYF. The CDR3, as DNA: TGTGCCAGCAGCGTAGAGGGGACAGTTTCCGAGCAGTACTTC.

A remark on this clonotype: Compared with germline, one end of the junction differs, possibly owing to a read error. The chain recombines TRBV2 with TRBJ1-1, with D unresolved. The V gene's germline CDR1 is SNHLY and CDR2 FYNNEI. This CDR3 has 13 amino acids. This chain's CDR3 is CTSSESGNTDAFF. In DNA form, the CDR3 reads TGTACCAGCAGTGAAAGTGGGAACACTGACGCTTTCTTT.

J is TRBJ2-5 and V is TRBV10-3; possibly TRBD2 for D (7 bases). This CDR3 has 14 amino acids. Trimming took off 7 bases at V and 1 base at J, with 13 bases between the two ends. CDR1 ENHRY and CDR2 SYGVKD come from the germline V gene. Written as DNA, the CDR3 is TGTGCCATCAACAAGGGGGGGCCCCAAGAGACCCAGTACTTC. Translated, it gives CAINKGGPQETQYF.

This clonotype was observed at least ten times. This chain links TRBV28 with TRBJ2-7; D remains ambiguous. Germline loops: CDR1 MDHEN, CDR2 SYDVKM. V lost 7 bases and J lost 0, with 13 bases in between. The CDR3 runs to 14 residues. In DNA form, the CDR3 reads TGTGCCAGCACGCGCAGCTCCTTCTCCTACGAGCAGTACTTC. Translation gives CASTRSSFSYEQYF.